These 19 T cell receptor beta chains were sequenced from one sample in a study of T cell responses to AZD1222 COVID-19 vaccine. The data were produced by immunoSEQ multiplex PCR, yet TCRdb's version contains in-frame clones alone and is incomplete. The table lists around 60,000 clones, around nine tenths of them singletons, with 6.3% in the top ten. The source material was peripheral blood, sampled 28 days after the second dose of the MenACWY control vaccine. These receptors all stem from an adult who received the MenACWY meningococcal vaccine as a control.

J is TRBJ1-1 and V is TRBV4-1; D unresolved. Germline V CDR1 and CDR2: MGHRA, YSYEKL. The CDR3 consists of 15 residues. V dropped 1 base and J dropped 1 base, with 10 bases sitting between them. The CDR3 sequence is CASSQGTGGNTEAFF. CDR3 nucleotides: TGCGCCAGCAGCCAAGGGACGGGAGGGAACACTGAAGCTTTCTTT.

This clone was seen only once. The gene calls are TRBV4-3 and TRBJ2-1; TRBD2 matches at 10 bases. The CDR3 covers 16 residues. Trimming at V came to 4 bases and at J to 3 bases, leaving 6 bases not matched to a gene. Germline CDR1 and CDR2: LGHNA and YSLEER. This CDR3 is CASSPTLAGNYNEQFF. In nucleotides, the CDR3 is TGCGCCAGCAGCCCAACACTAGCGGGGAACTACAATGAGCAGTTCTTC.

The chain combines TRBV6-5 with TRBJ2-1; weak D call: TRBD2 (6 bases). Trimming left V 4 bases short and J 15 bases short, with 22 bases between. Germline-derived CDR1 and CDR2 are MNHEY and SVGAGI. This CDR3 is built from 14 residues. Here the CDR3 reads CASSSPGLSNTWFF. CDR3 coding DNA: TGTGCCAGCAGTTCCCCGGGACTTTCAAACACTTGGTTCTTC.

The chain recombines TRBV5-6 with TRBJ2-5; 7 nucleotides agree with TRBD2. This CDR3 contains 19 residues. Per germline, CDR1 SGHDT and CDR2 YYEEEE. Unmatched junction bases numbered 18, after V lost 3 bases and J lost 1 base. The CDR3 region is CASSSPGREAGGTQETQYF. For the CDR3, the DNA is TGTGCCAGCAGCTCCCCGGGGAGGGAGGCCGGGGGAACCCAAGAGACCCAGTACTTC.

This clone was detected once. The rearrangement links TRBV10-3 to TRBJ2-7; tentative D call: TRBD1 (6 bases). There are 13 residues in the CDR3. V lost 8 bases and J 1 base, leaving 12 bases between the germline ends. From germline, CDR1 is ENHRY and CDR2 SYGVKD. The CDR3 here is CAIGGQSSYEQYF. CDR3 nucleotides: TGTGCCATCGGGGGCCAGTCATCCTACGAGCAGTACTTC.

CDR3 protein: CATSDPRGSGHGNEQFF. CDR3 DNA sequence: TGTGCCACCAGTGATCCCCGCGGTAGCGGGCATGGGAATGAGCAGTTCTTC. The rearrangement uses TRBV24-1 and TRBJ2-1; 7 positions match TRBD2. The CDR3 spans 17 residues. Per germline, CDR1 KGHDR and CDR2 SFDVKD. J was trimmed by 7 bases and V by 3 bases; bases with no gene match: 14.

The chain employs TRBV27 and TRBJ2-2; D not certain. The V end lost 5 bases, the J end lost 4 bases, and 20 bases lay between the germline ends. The CDR3 length is 17 residues. In germline, CDR1 is MNHEY, CDR2 SMNVEV (reference sequence). The CDR3 here is CASSALTVQKGTGELFF. CDR3 sequence (DNA): TGTGCCAGCAGTGCCCTTACCGTCCAGAAAGGCACCGGGGAGCTGTTTTTT.

V gene TRBV28 combines with J gene TRBJ2-1, with D perhaps being TRBD1 or TRBD2 (5 bases each). The CDR3 consists of 17 residues. Germline V gene lookup returns CDR1 MDHEN and CDR2 SYDVKM. V was pared by 6 bases and J by 0 bases, with 18 bases between. CDR3 sequence reads: CASSTTWDPSSYNEQFF. As DNA, the CDR3 is TGTGCCAGCAGCACCACCTGGGACCCCAGCTCCTACAATGAGCAGTTCTTC.

This clone was seen a handful of times. CDR3 nucleotides: TGTGCCAGCAGCTTCGGAAACAGTGAGCAGTTCTTC. Its protein product is CASSFGNSEQFF. The chain uses TRBV7-3 and TRBJ2-1; D remains unclear. The length of the CDR3 is 12 residues. V was trimmed by 3 bases and J by 9 bases, leaving 9 bases between them. Germline V gene lookup returns CDR1 SGHTA and CDR2 FQGTGA.

The chain has TRBV25-1 and TRBJ1-2; D call uncertain. V was cut by 10 bases and J by 6 bases, with 12 bases left in between. CDR3 length: 11 residues. Germline lookup yields CDR1 MGHDK and CDR2 SYGVNS. DNA for the CDR3: TGTGCCACTGCAGGTGAGGATGGCTACACCTTC. Its protein is CATAGEDGYTF.

The chain joins TRBV7-2 to TRBJ2-3; the D gene is possibly TRBD2 (6 bases). The CDR3 runs to 16 residues. V was pared by 5 bases and J by 3 bases, with 18 bases between. In germline, CDR1 is SGHTA, CDR2 FQGNSA. The DNA for the CDR3 is TGTGCCAGCAGCCGCACCGGGACTGTAGCGACAGATACGCAGTATTTT. The encoded protein is CASSRTGTVATDTQYF.

The chain is built from TRBV6-1 and TRBJ2-7, with D possibly being TRBD1 (6 bases). The germline gives CDR1 MNHNS, CDR2 SASEGT. V was trimmed by 1 base and J by 5 bases, leaving 15 bases between them. This CDR3 contains 15 residues. CDR3 bases: TGTGCCAGCAGTGAAGGAGGGTGGGGGCTGGACGAGCAGTACTTC. Encoded protein: CASSEGGWGLDEQYF.

The CDR3 reads CASSLYGTGYGYTF. CDR3 DNA: TGTGCCAGCAGCTTATATGGGACAGGCTATGGCTACACCTTC. The chain employs TRBV7-2 and TRBJ1-2, with 8 bases lining up with TRBD1. Germline loops: CDR1 SGHTA, CDR2 FQGNSA. V trimming: 2 bases; J trimming: 4 bases; junction bases outside the gene matches: 3. CDR3 length: 14 amino acids.

The chain is built from TRBV6-5 and TRBJ2-7; unclear D gene. The germline CDR1 and CDR2 sequences are MNHEY and SVGAGI. The CDR3 has 13 amino acids. V lost 6 bases, J lost 5 bases, and 14 bases lay in between. The CDR3 reads CASSLGFSDEQYF. The CDR3, as DNA: TGTGCCAGCAGCCTCGGATTTTCGGACGAGCAGTACTTC.

The chain employs TRBV29-1 and TRBJ1-2; D is unclear. Germline V gene data show CDR1 as SQVTM and CDR2 as ANQGSEA. The CDR3 sequence is 13 residues long. Trimming took off 6 bases at V and 8 bases at J, with 19 bases between the two ends. CDR3 DNA: TGCAGCGTAGGTCAGGTTTCCGGGTCGGGCTACACCTTC. Its protein is CSVGQVSGSGYTF.

The chain combines TRBV18 with TRBJ2-2; perhaps D is TRBD1 or TRBD2 (5 bases each). V was clipped by 5 bases and J by 6 bases, with 10 bases between them. CDR1 and CDR2 (germline): KGHSH, LQKENI. The CDR3 contains 13 residues. In nucleotides, the CDR3 is TGTGCCAGCTCAGCCGGGACGTCCGGGGAGCTGTTTTTT. Translating it yields CASSAGTSGELFF.

The chain couples TRBV11-2 to TRBJ1-2, with unresolved D. Germline loops: CDR1 SGHAT, CDR2 FQNNGV. Trimming removed 7 bases at V and 2 bases at J, with 14 bases between. This CDR3 has 14 amino acids. CDR3 amino acids: CASTVGGSNYGYTF. The CDR3 nucleotides are TGTGCCAGCACCGTAGGAGGATCGAACTATGGCTACACCTTC.

The chain recombines TRBV2 with TRBJ2-2; the D is unclear. CDR1 is SNHLY and CDR2 is FYNNEI in the germline V gene. The CDR3 extends over 15 amino acids. V lost 4 bases to trimming and J lost 2 bases, with 11 bases between them. CDR3 DNA sequence: TGTGCCAGCAGTGCCCAGCATCTAAACACCGGGGAGCTGTTTTTT. This codes for CASSAQHLNTGELFF. Based on the CDR3 plus reference TRBV2 and TRBJ2-2, the full variable domain is EPEVTQTPSHQVTQMGQEVILRCVPISNHLYFYWYRQILGQKVEFLVSFYNNEISEKSEIFDDQFSVERPDGSNFTLKIRSTKLEDSAMYFCASSAQHLNTGELFFGEGSRLTVL.

The J gene is TRBJ2-5, the V gene TRBV5-1, with 7 bases matching TRBD1. Germline V CDR1 and CDR2: SGHRS, YFSETQ. After removal of 0 bases from V and 2 bases from J, the junction contained 1 base not matched to a gene. The CDR3 consists of 14 residues. In DNA, the CDR3 is TGCGCCAGCAGCTTGGGACAGGGTCAAGAGACCCAGTACTTC. Translated: CASSLGQGQETQYF.